This is a list of T cell receptor beta chains from one sample in a study of cytomegalovirus exposure and HLA in healthy donors. Some clones are missing from TCRdb's copy, which holds only in-frame ones; the method was immunoSEQ multiplex PCR. Of about 160,000 clones in the sample, roughly four fifths were seen once. Specimen: PBMCs. These receptor sequences come from a woman between 40 and 50 years old in good health and CMV-seronegative. CDR3s include the opening cysteine and the closing phenylalanine or tryptophan. Fields, in order: D gene, V gene, J gene, clone size, CDR3 protein, CDR3 DNA. D genes are given only for firm matches. Only some rows state a clone size, as once, few, many or a class for expanded clones.

TRBD1	TRBV5-1	TRBJ1-1	NA	CASSLVGTGGIPEAFF	TGCGCCAGCAGCTTGGTTGGGACAGGGGGTATCCCTGAAGCTTTCTTT
NA	TRBV21-1	TRBJ2-7	NA	CASSKSRDRVYEQYF	TGTGCCAGCAGCAAATCTCGGGACAGGGTTTACGAGCAGTACTTC
TRBD1	TRBV7-9	TRBJ1-2	NA	CASSLDRGTEPYTF	TGTGCCAGCAGCTTAGACAGGGGGACCGAGCCCTACACCTTC
NA	TRBV28	TRBJ1-4	NA	CASRLNRALTTNEKLFF	TGTGCCAGCAGACTGAACAGGGCCCTGACAACTAATGAAAAACTGTTTTTT
NA	TRBV10-3	TRBJ1-1	NA	CAISSPGRGENTEAFF	TGTGCCATCAGTTCTCCCGGGAGAGGTGAGAACACTGAAGCTTTCTTT
NA	TRBV6-1	TRBJ2-1	NA	CASSEIGVLNEQFF	TGTGCCAGCAGTGAAATAGGGGTCCTAAATGAGCAGTTCTTC
NA	TRBV9	TRBJ2-2	NA	CASSEENSGELFF	TGTGCCAGCAGCGAGGAGAACTCCGGGGAGCTGTTTTTT
NA	TRBV30	TRBJ2-2	NA	CAWSVREGVSIGFTGELFF	TGTGCCTGGAGTGTTCGAGAGGGCGTCTCTATCGGGTTCACCGGGGAGCTGTTTTTT
NA	TRBV28	TRBJ1-1	NA	CASSGVNTEAFF	TGTGCCAGCAGTGGAGTGAACACTGAAGCTTTCTTT
TRBD1	TRBV2	TRBJ2-5	NA	CASSPGQGASETQYF	TGTGCCAGCAGCCCGGGACAGGGGGCATCAGAGACCCAGTACTTC
NA	TRBV6-1	TRBJ1-2	NA	CASRRSGDNYGYTF	TGTGCCAGCAGACGATCAGGGGATAACTATGGCTACACCTTC
NA	TRBV7-2	TRBJ1-1	few	CASSLAPTGNTEAFF	TGTGCCAGCAGCTTAGCCCCGACAGGGAACACTGAAGCTTTCTTT
NA	TRBV5-1	TRBJ1-4	NA	CASSLRGNIEEKLFF	TGCGCCAGCAGCTTGAGAGGGAATATAGAAGAAAAACTGTTTTTT
TRBD2	TRBV7-6	TRBJ2-3	NA	CASSLESGGGDTQYF	TGTGCCAGCAGCTTAGAGTCGGGAGGGGGAGATACGCAGTATTTT
TRBD1	TRBV10-1	TRBJ2-3	NA	CASSERGRVEYF	TGCGCCAGCAGTGAGAGGGGGCGGGTGGAGTATTTT
NA	TRBV6-5	TRBJ2-1	few	CASSYSSGDYNEQFF	TGTGCCAGCAGTTACTCTAGCGGAGACTACAATGAGCAGTTCTTC
TRBD1	TRBV5-1	TRBJ2-1	NA	CASVFQGADEQFF	TGCGCCAGCGTCTTCCAGGGGGCGGATGAGCAGTTCTTC
TRBD2	TRBV6-1	TRBJ2-7	NA	CASSPGLAGSEQYF	TGTGCCAGCAGTCCTGGACTAGCGGGAAGCGAGCAGTACTTC
NA	TRBV18	TRBJ2-3	NA	CASSPIREADTQYF	TGTGCCAGCTCACCAATAAGGGAGGCAGATACGCAGTATTTT
NA	TRBV7-8	TRBJ1-3	NA	CASSLALGDLAGNTIYF	TGTGCCAGCAGCTTAGCACTCGGGGACCTAGCGGGAAACACCATATATTTT
TRBD1	TRBV10-3	TRBJ1-3	NA	CAIMGTAFSGNTIYF	TGTGCCATCATGGGGACAGCCTTCTCTGGAAACACCATATATTTT
NA	TRBV19	TRBJ2-1	once	CASSIDAGGNEQFF	TGTGCCAGTAGTATCGACGCAGGGGGGAATGAGCAGTTCTTC